Listed below are T cell receptor beta chains from one sample, sequenced in a study of glioma-infiltrating T cells. TCRdb re-analysed the multiplex PCR reads in MiXCR, keeping a single row per CDR3 protein. This table has about 110,000 distinct CDR3 sequences, around 25% appearing once. The sequenced material came from glioma tissue, nonneoplastic brain tissue, or PBMCs (not recorded which). These receptors all come from a human donor with low-grade glioma or glioblastoma, undergoing nonglioma brain surgery, or in good health (not recorded which). CDR3s leave out the opening cysteine and the closing phenylalanine or tryptophan. Size tells how often a clone was seen (once, few, many) or the class of an expanded clone, and some rows leave it out.

v_gene | len | abundance | CDR3aa
TRBV28 | 13 | many | ASARRGSTSYEQY
TRBV7-6 | 12 | few | ASTLGTSSVERF
TRBV7-9 | 13 | . | ASSVSGRAGNEQY
TRBV27 | 13 | many | ASSVQGARGGGYT
TRBV29-1 | 11 | . | SVEGQGVYEQY
TRBV19 | 15 | many | ASNTGTGLGSNQPQH
TRBV7-2 | 12 | many | ASSWTGTGNTIY
TRBV4-2 | 13 | . | ASSHYQDSQETQY
TRBV7-6 | 14 | many | ASSSPRGSLQETQY
TRBV3-1 | 8 | many | ASRQETQY
TRBV19 | 10 | few | ASRTQGETQY
TRBV6-6 | 11 | . | ARSYTGANGYT
TRBV7-9 | 14 | many | ASGGAGGYSYNEQF
TRBV29-1 | 12 | many | SVFGQAGGTEAF
TRBV4-1 | 13 | many | ASSQRQGAEYEQY
TRBV20-1 | 12 | many | SASSEHSNQPQH
TRBV14 | 14 | . | ASSQERGSSYNEQF
TRBV5-1 | 13 | once | ASSPSSQLADTQY
TRBV7-2 | 18 | many | ASRLRGWQSRPANTGELF
TRBV2 | 11 | many | ASDGTGSYEQY
TRBV4-1 | 11 | many | ASSTGWATEAF
TRBV7-9 | 14 | many | ASSASTGNLYNEQF
TRBV25-1 | 13 | many | ATSMASVSTDTQY
TRBV18 | 11 | many | ASSRQENYGYT
TRBV4-3 | 13 | many | ASSQAMWGLYGYT
TRBV12-3/TRBV12-4 | 13 | few | ASSLGSGWTDTQY
TRBV29-1 | 13 | few | SVGPGLALYNEQF
TRBV2 | 10 | . | ASEFGGNSQY
TRBV7-9 | 11 | many | ASSWDFTDTQY
TRBV19 | 14 | many | ASRVGQGLSNQPQH